Presented here are 14 T cell receptor beta chains from one specimen sequenced in a study of blood T cell repertoires in COVID-19 (dated by TCRdb to the early 2020s). The method was the immunoSEQ multiplex PCR assay. Drawn from immuneACCESS, this table holds only the in-frame rearrangements with V and J called that TCRdb kept. Clones are partly lost; checked studies trace under half to an unresolved V gene and leave the rest unexplained. In all, the sample holds around 130,000 clones, and 84% of those were seen once. The ten biggest clones cover more than 3% of the sample. The sample was PBMCs or T cells enriched from blood (not recorded which). These TCRs come from a woman in her forties or fifties with acute COVID-19.

This clone was detected only a few times. CDR3 amino acids: CASSLGRGFGNEQFF. The DNA of the CDR3 is TGCGCCAGCAGCTTGGGAAGGGGGTTCGGGAATGAGCAGTTCTTC. The chain couples TRBV5-1 to TRBJ2-1; the D gene is possibly TRBD1 (6 bases). The CDR3 length is 15 residues. V lost 0 bases, J lost 7 bases, and 14 bases lay in between. Germline CDR1 and CDR2: SGHRS and YFSETQ.

The chain is built from TRBV28 and TRBJ2-1; tentatively, D is TRBD1 (6 bases). The CDR3 consists of 14 residues. The germline gives CDR1 MDHEN, CDR2 SYDVKM. Trimming took off 7 bases at V and 0 bases at J, with 10 bases between the two ends. This CDR3 reads CASNQGSSYNEQFF. The CDR3 coding sequence is TGTGCCAGCAATCAGGGGAGCTCCTACAATGAGCAGTTCTTC.

There are a few counts of this clone. Here the CDR3 DNA reads TGCGCCAGCAGCCCGGGGGGGACCGAAGCTTTCTTT. It is translated as CASSPGGTEAFF. The chain carries TRBV10-2 and TRBJ1-1, with D possibly TRBD1 on 5 matching bases. The CDR3 length is 12 residues. V lost 6 bases, J lost 8 bases, and 13 bases lay in between. Germline CDR1 is WSHSY and CDR2 is SAAADI.

The chain is built from TRBV19 and TRBJ2-3; TRBD1 matches at 7 bases. J was trimmed by 0 bases and V by 3 bases; bases with no gene match: 3. Looked up from germline, CDR1 is LNHDA and CDR2 is SQIVND (reference sequence). This CDR3 is 15 amino acids long. The CDR3 bases are TGTGCCAGTAGTATTATGGGACAGAGCACAGATACGCAGTATTTT. Protein product: CASSIMGQSTDTQYF.

The J gene is TRBJ2-6, the V gene TRBV19; D remains unclear. CDR1 is LNHDA, CDR2 SQIVND, per germline (reference sequence). CDR3 length equals 13 residues. The ends were cut back, 6 bases at V and 0 bases at J, with 3 bases in the middle. CDR3 loop: CASSSSGANVLTF. CDR3 DNA sequence: TGTGCCAGTAGCAGCTCTGGGGCCAACGTCCTGACTTTC.

The gene calls are TRBV6-2 or TRBV6-3 and TRBJ2-1; D gene unclear. Trimming shortened V by 2 bases and J by 8 bases, and 4 bases separated the two germline ends. Germline lookup yields CDR1 MNHEY and CDR2 SVGEGT. This CDR3 spans 11 amino acids. The CDR3, as DNA: TGTGCCAGCAGTTACCAGTATGAGCAGTTCTTC. It yields the protein CASSYQYEQFF.

This clone was detected only a few times. The chain combines TRBV2 with TRBJ1-1; D ambiguous. CDR1 is SNHLY, CDR2 FYNNEI, per germline. This CDR3 is 16 amino acids long. V was clipped by 0 bases and J by 0 bases, with 11 bases between them. The CDR3 loop reads CASSEALAVMNTEAFF. CDR3 nucleotides: TGTGCCAGCAGTGAAGCGCTAGCGGTCATGAACACTGAAGCTTTCTTT. The full variable domain, in which reference TRBV2 and TRBJ1-1 provide the parts outside the CDR3, is EPEVTQTPSHQVTQMGQEVILRCVPISNHLYFYWYRQILGQKVEFLVSFYNNEISEKSEIFDDQFSVERPDGSNFTLKIRSTKLEDSAMYFCASSEALAVMNTEAFFGQGTRLTVV.

The J gene is TRBJ1-3, the V gene TRBV2; D unclear. Trimming left V 3 bases short and J 0 bases short, with 9 bases between. Germline V lookup: CDR1 SNHLY, CDR2 FYNNEI. The CDR3 has 15 amino acids. The CDR3, as DNA: TGTGCCAGCAGTGAGTTGGCGGCCTCTGGAAACACCATATATTTT. Translating gives CASSELAASGNTIYF.

This clone was seen a single time. The rearrangement links TRBV18 to TRBJ2-3, with 8 bases aligning to TRBD2. The ends lost 5 bases at V and 3 bases at J; junction bases unmatched: 4. The CDR3 loop spans 14 amino acids. The germline gives CDR1 KGHSH, CDR2 LQKENI. The CDR3 spells CASSAGGATDTQYF. CDR3 in DNA: TGTGCCAGCTCAGCGGGAGGAGCGACAGATACGCAGTATTTT.

The chain is built from TRBV24-1 and TRBJ2-1; a weak D match, TRBD1 (5 bases). The CDR3 runs to 14 residues. Germline V lookup: CDR1 KGHDR, CDR2 SFDVKD. V dropped 7 bases and J dropped 6 bases, with 15 bases sitting between them. CDR3: CATSQGGRGNEQFF. In nucleotides, the CDR3 is TGTGCCACCAGCCAGGGCGGAAGGGGCAATGAGCAGTTCTTC.

The rearrangement links TRBV2 to TRBJ1-1, with D uncertain. The V gene's germline CDR1 is SNHLY and CDR2 FYNNEI. Between the trimmed V and J ends, which lost 3 bases and 0 bases, there was a span of 8 bases. The CDR3 loop spans 14 amino acids. CDR3 DNA sequence: TGTGCCAGCAGTGAGGCGGCCATGAACACTGAAGCTTTCTTT. This gives the protein CASSEAAMNTEAFF.

The V gene is TRBV4-1, the J gene TRBJ1-6; D is unclear. The CDR3 sequence is 17 residues long. Germline CDR1 is MGHRA and CDR2 is YSYEKL. The ends were cut back, 4 bases at V and 4 bases at J, with 17 bases in the middle. CDR3 coding DNA: TGCGCCAGCAGCCGATTCTCGGTTTTAGAGTATAATTCACCCCTCCACTTT. This sequence encodes CASSRFSVLEYNSPLHF.

This clone came up a few times. The chain is built from TRBV5-5 and TRBJ1-2; no definite D call. This CDR3 region has 12 residues. Germline values: CDR1 SGHKS, CDR2 YYEKEE (reference sequence). V lost 1 base to trimming and J lost 4 bases, with 5 bases between them. This chain's CDR3 is CASSLPGYGYTF. As DNA, the CDR3 is TGTGCCAGCAGCTTGCCGGGCTATGGCTACACCTTC.

This clone has a handful of counts. The rearrangement uses TRBV24-1 and TRBJ2-2; the match to TRBD1 covers 7 bases. J lost 6 bases, V lost 5 bases, and 2 bases had no gene match. This CDR3 is built from 13 residues. Per the germline V gene, CDR1 is KGHDR and CDR2 is SFDVKD. In nucleotides, the CDR3 is TGTGCCACCAGTGGCCAGGGGGCCGGGGAGCTGTTTTTT. It is translated as CATSGQGAGELFF.